These 9 T cell receptor beta chains came from one sample sequenced in a study of T cell responses to AZD1222 COVID-19 vaccine. TCRdb keeps only in-frame clones here, not all; method: immunoSEQ multiplex PCR. The profile shows roughly 120,000 clones, about 85% of them singletons. Specimen: peripheral blood, collected on day 0 of AZD1222 vaccination. Receptor source: an adult in good health.

This clone has a handful of counts. The V call is TRBV7-2, the J call TRBJ2-6, with 9 nucleotides matching TRBD1. V shed 4 bases and J 3 bases; nucleotides not matched to a gene: 10. The CDR3 has 18 residues. Germline loops: CDR1 SGHTA, CDR2 FQGNSA. The CDR3 bases are TGTGCCAGCAGCTCGGGACAGGGAACCCCCCTTGGGGCCAACGTCCTGACTTTC. This encodes CASSSGQGTPLGANVLTF.

The chain employs TRBV19 and TRBJ1-5, with a tentative D call TRBD1 (5 bases). CDR1 and CDR2 from the germline V gene are LNHDA and SQIVND (reference sequence). CDR3 size: 14 residues. Between the trimmed V and J ends, which lost 4 bases and 8 bases, there was a span of 15 bases. CDR3 sequence: CASSTEGPREPQHF. CDR3 bases: TGTGCCAGTAGTACCGAGGGGCCGCGGGAGCCCCAGCATTTT.

The chain couples TRBV3-1 (or the pseudogene TRBV3-2) to TRBJ1-2; D perhaps matches TRBD1 (6 bases). Trimming left V 4 bases short and J 4 bases short, with 13 bases between. The CDR3 length is 14 residues. Germline CDR1 LGHDT, CDR2 YNNKEL (reference sequence). CDR3 region: CASSPPGQVYGYTF. CDR3 nucleotides: TGTGCCAGCAGCCCCCCGGGACAAGTCTATGGCTACACCTTC.

In DNA form, the CDR3 reads TGTGCCAGCAGCTTAGTGGGGGGACGCAAAAACATTCAGTACTTC. It encodes CASSLVGGRKNIQYF. This sequence joins TRBV7-9 and TRBJ2-4; a possible D gene is TRBD2 (6 bases). The V end was cut by 1 base, the J end by 3 bases, with 10 bases between. This CDR3 has 15 amino acids. Germline CDR1 SEHNR, CDR2 FQNEAQ (reference sequence). Complete variable domain (other parts from reference TRBV7-9 and TRBJ2-4): DTGVSQNPRHKITKRGQNVTFRCDPISEHNRLYWYRQTLGQGPEFLTYFQNEAQLEKSRLLSDRFSAERPKGSFSTLEIQRTEQGDSAMYLCASSLVGGRKNIQYFGAGTRLSVL.

The CDR3 sequence is CASSPRDRFPFYGYTF. CDR3 DNA: TGTGCCAGCAGCCCCCGTGACAGGTTTCCTTTCTATGGCTACACCTTC. V usage is TRBV11-2 and J usage is TRBJ1-2, with D tentatively TRBD1 (6 bases). Germline values: CDR1 SGHAT, CDR2 FQNNGV. Trimming pared 5 bases from V and 4 bases from J, leaving 20 bases between. CDR3 length: 16 amino acids.

V and J are TRBV19 and TRBJ1-5, with D possibly being TRBD1 (6 bases). Looked up from germline, CDR1 is LNHDA and CDR2 is SQIVND (reference sequence). The CDR3 covers 14 residues. V was pared by 6 bases and J by 2 bases, with 11 bases between. Written as DNA, the CDR3 is TGTGCCAGTAGCATACAGGGAGGCAATCAGCCCCAGCATTTT. Residues: CASSIQGGNQPQHF.

The chain combines TRBV27 with TRBJ2-7; 7 bases agree with TRBD2. This CDR3 is built from 15 residues. V lost 6 bases to trimming and J lost 4 bases; unmatched junction nucleotides: 12. Germline lookup yields CDR1 MNHEY and CDR2 SMNVEV (reference sequence). CDR3 sequence: CASRPASGLTYEQYF. CDR3 DNA: TGTGCCAGCAGGCCAGCTAGCGGCCTCACTTACGAGCAGTACTTC.

The chain links TRBV4-2 to TRBJ1-2, with a weak D call TRBD1 (6 bases). This CDR3 is built from 15 residues. V lost 1 base to trimming and J lost 8 bases, with 17 bases between them. Germline V gives CDR1 LGHNA, CDR2 YNFKEQ. The CDR3 coding sequence is TGTGCCAGCAGCCAAGCTGTACAGGGCGCCGGAGGCTACACCTTC. Its protein product is CASSQAVQGAGGYTF.

This chain connects TRBV5-5 to TRBJ1-4; D uncertain. Germline CDR1 reads SGHKS; CDR2 reads YYEKEE (reference sequence). This CDR3 is built from 12 residues. The ends were cut back, 5 bases at V and 0 bases at J, with 2 bases in the middle. CDR3 loop: CASSATNEKLFF. The DNA for the CDR3 is TGTGCCAGCAGTGCAACTAATGAAAAACTGTTTTTT.